The clone carrying this T cell receptor beta chain was seen ten or more times. Its specificity is not known. TCRbeta library preparation incorporated unique molecular identifiers. One entry per CDR3 protein, called by TCRdb with MiXCR from the PCR reads. This repertoire shows fewer than 550,000 distinct CDR3 sequences, approximately 10% found once; its top ten account for about 15%. This record comes from a study of T-cell reconstitution after alpha-beta-depleted transplantation in children. Findings and limits, study-wide: Some patients showed high day-60 TCRbeta diversity, which derived from surviving recipient T cells and thymic progenitors. Several hundred expanded graft clones reportedly supplied alpha-beta T cells about two months after transplant. Counts and diversity of T cells one year after transplant came mostly from newly produced T cells.

Trimming pared 6 bases from V and 2 bases from J, leaving 8 bases between. CDR1 is WNHNN, CDR2 SYGVQD, per germline (reference sequence). CDR3 length equals 13 residues. The sequence came from a female patient aged 2-10 years who had a stem cell transplant for aplastic anemia, so the T cells may come from the graft donor. V gene TRBV10-1 combines with J gene TRBJ2-1; D remains ambiguous. Here the sequenced sample was PBMCs, mostly from graft donor cells, taken 180 days after TCRalphabeta/CD19-depleted stem cell transplant. CDR3 protein: CASRADPYNEQFF. The CDR3 nucleotides are TGCGCCAGCAGGGCGGACCCCTACAATGAGCAGTTCTTC.